These 26 T cell receptor beta chains came from one sample sequenced in a study of T cells after yellow fever vaccination. TCRdb re-analysed the 5' RACE reads in MiXCR, keeping a single row per CDR3 protein. The profile covers hundreds of thousands of distinct CDR3 sequences, with approximately 13% appearing a single time and more than 12% taken by the ten largest. The source was PBMCs, collected on the day of the yellow fever booster vaccination. The receptors come from a man aged 25 to 45 who received the YFV17D yellow fever vaccine.

The J gene is TRBJ2-4, the V gene TRBV7-2; TRBD2 matches 7 bases. The CDR3 has 15 residues. V was pared by 3 bases and J by 0 bases, with 2 bases of the junction left unmatched. Germline V CDR1 and CDR2: SGHTA, FQGNSA. This CDR3 reads CASSFLAVAKNIQYF. CDR3 nucleotides: TGTGCCAGCAGCTTCCTAGCGGTAGCCAAAAACATTCAGTACTTC.

This chain joins TRBV7-3 and TRBJ1-2; 8 positions agree with TRBD1. This CDR3 region has 13 residues. Germline V CDR1 and CDR2: SGHTA, FQGTGA. The junction had 13 bases not matched to a gene; V was cut back by 5 bases and J by 14 bases. The CDR3 protein is CASSPTGQGGVTF. The CDR3, as DNA: TGTGCCAGCAGCCCCACCGGACAGGGCGGAGTGACCTTC.

CDR3 sequence reads: CSASRTGGLDTQYF. The CDR3, as DNA: TGCAGTGCTTCCCGGACAGGGGGCCTAGATACGCAGTATTTT. The J gene is TRBJ2-3, the V gene TRBV20-1; TRBD1 matches 11 bases. Germline V gives CDR1 DFQATT, CDR2 SNEGSKA (reference sequence). The V gene end was trimmed by 5 bases and the J gene end by 5 bases; junction bases not matched to a gene: 6. This CDR3 comprises 14 residues.

This clonotype was found a few times. The chain couples TRBV3-1 to TRBJ1-3, with a weak D call TRBD1 (6 bases). The V end lost 4 bases, the J end lost 0 bases, and 10 bases lay between the germline ends. Germline CDR1 reads LGHDT; CDR2 reads YNNKEL (reference sequence). The length of the CDR3 is 15 residues. CDR3 protein: CASSPTGRSGNTIYF. The CDR3 bases are TGTGCCAGCAGCCCGACAGGCCGCTCTGGAAACACCATATATTTT.

The sample holds a few counts of this clonotype. The rearrangement joins TRBV24-1 to TRBJ2-1; 8 nucleotides agree with TRBD1. Germline V gene sequence: CDR1 KGHDR, CDR2 SFDVKD. V trimming: 4 bases; J trimming: 2 bases; junction bases outside the gene matches: 6. This CDR3 has 16 amino acids. The CDR3 sequence: CATSDPGTGTYNEQFF. For the CDR3, the DNA is TGTGCCACCAGTGACCCAGGGACAGGAACCTACAATGAGCAGTTCTTC.

This clonotype was counted a few times. The rearrangement joins TRBV6-5 to TRBJ2-7, with 7 bases fitting TRBD2. The V and J ends lost 2 bases and 3 bases, in that order; junction bases with no gene match: 7. The CDR3 spans 15 residues. Looked up from germline, CDR1 is MNHEY and CDR2 is SVGAGI. CDR3 amino acids: CASSYGGSGSYEQYF. The CDR3 nucleotides read TGTGCCAGCAGTTACGGCGGGAGTGGAAGCTACGAGCAGTACTTC.

V gene TRBV11-2 combines with J gene TRBJ2-6; 9 nucleotides agree with TRBD2. From germline, CDR1 is SGHAT and CDR2 FQNNGV. Unmatched junction bases numbered 8, after V lost 4 bases and J lost 1 base. This CDR3 spans 18 amino acids. The CDR3 region is CASSWRGGRHSGANVLTF. The CDR3 region has the DNA TGTGCCAGCAGCTGGCGGGGGGGGCGCCATTCTGGGGCCAACGTCCTGACTTTC.

This clonotype appeared many times. The V call is TRBV20-1, the J call TRBJ2-3; TRBD2 agrees at 7 bases. V shed 4 bases and J 0 bases; nucleotides not matched to a gene: 7. Germline lookup yields CDR1 DFQATT and CDR2 SNEGSKA (reference sequence). This CDR3 contains 15 residues. This CDR3 is CSATPNSGSTDTQYF. The DNA for the CDR3 is TGCAGTGCTACTCCAAATAGCGGGAGCACAGATACGCAGTATTTT.

This clonotype showed up just a few times. This chain uses TRBV3-1 with TRBJ2-1, with TRBD2 matching over 8 bases. This CDR3 has 17 amino acids. V was pared by 3 bases and J by 7 bases, with 14 bases of the junction left unmatched. Per germline, CDR1 LGHDT and CDR2 YNNKEL (reference sequence). As DNA, the CDR3 is TGTGCCAGCAGCCACACTGGGACTAGTGGCCTTTTTAATGAGCAGTTCTTC. It specifies CASSHTGTSGLFNEQFF.

J is TRBJ2-4 and V is TRBV7-2; D gene uncertain. The CDR3 extends over 11 amino acids. V shed 1 base and J shed 11 bases, with 6 bases lying between them. Looked up from germline, CDR1 is SGHTA and CDR2 is FQGNSA. The CDR3 DNA is TGTGCCAGCAGCTTAGGTGGACTTCAGTACTTC. It is translated as CASSLGGLQYF.

The rearrangement links TRBV5-1 to TRBJ2-1; 10 bases match TRBD1. With 2 bases clipped from V and 4 bases from J, the junction kept 3 bases outside the gene matches. CDR1 is SGHRS and CDR2 is YFSETQ in the germline V gene. This CDR3 contains 15 residues. The chain's CDR3 is CASSFGTGVYNEQFF. For the CDR3, the DNA is TGCGCCAGCAGCTTCGGGACAGGGGTATACAATGAGCAGTTCTTC.

The table lists this clonotype with a few counts. This sequence joins TRBV11-2 and TRBJ1-2; D ambiguous. CDR1 is SGHAT and CDR2 is FQNNGV in the germline V gene. V lost 5 bases to trimming and J lost 4 bases, with 17 bases between them. The CDR3 spans 15 residues. The CDR3 reads CASSAMAGWGYGYTF. CDR3 coding DNA: TGTGCCAGCAGCGCGATGGCGGGCTGGGGCTATGGCTACACCTTC.

CDR3 in DNA: TGTGCCAGCAGTCCGAGACCCGGGGTGGACACTGAAGCTTTCTTT. Its translation is CASSPRPGVDTEAFF. The chain has TRBV28 and TRBJ1-1; D is uncertain. V was shortened by 5 bases and J by 3 bases, with 16 bases between the two germline ends. This CDR3 spans 15 amino acids. Per the germline V gene, CDR1 is MDHEN and CDR2 is SYDVKM.

This clonotype appeared a few times. The chain carries TRBV29-1 and TRBJ2-5; the match to TRBD2 covers 7 bases. Germline loops: CDR1 SQVTM, CDR2 ANQGSEA. The CDR3 has 14 amino acids. The ends lost 3 bases at V and 5 bases at J; junction bases unmatched: 9. The chain's CDR3 is CSVERSGLGETQYF. For the CDR3, the DNA is TGCAGCGTTGAGAGATCCGGACTAGGGGAGACCCAGTACTTC.

This clonotype was counted ten times or more. V is TRBV6-6 and J is TRBJ2-7; D tentatively fits TRBD1 or TRBD2 (5 bases each). The CDR3 sequence is 13 residues long. The V end lost 4 bases, the J end lost 2 bases, and 9 bases lay between the germline ends. The V gene's germline CDR1 is MNHNY and CDR2 SVGAGI (reference sequence). CDR3 DNA sequence: TGTGCCAGCAGTTGGGACCCCGCCTACGAGCAGTACTTC. Encoded protein: CASSWDPAYEQYF.

This clonotype was seen repeatedly, ten times or more. The rearrangement links TRBV23-1 to TRBJ2-7; no reliable D call. TRBV23-1 is given ORF status, its function remaining uncertain. CDR3 size: 14 residues. Trimming cost V 10 bases and J 2 bases, with 18 bases left between them. CDR3 nucleotide sequence: TGCGCCACCTCTCCGCGCCGACTCGCCTACGAGCAGTACTTC. Translation gives CATSPRRLAYEQYF.

The rearrangement links TRBV4-2 to TRBJ1-2; 8 positions agree with TRBD1. Germline loops: CDR1 LGHNA, CDR2 YNFKEQ. V lost 1 base to trimming and J lost 4 bases; unmatched junction nucleotides: 8. The CDR3 is 16 amino acids. CDR3 sequence (DNA): TGTGCCAGCAGCCAAGCGGGACAGGCAACATCCTATGGCTACACCTTC. It encodes CASSQAGQATSYGYTF.

This chain connects TRBV5-1 to TRBJ2-3, with 8 bases lining up with TRBD1. This CDR3 spans 15 amino acids. V lost 3 bases to trimming and J lost 1 base; unmatched junction nucleotides: 4. CDR1 and CDR2 from the germline V gene are SGHRS and YFSETQ. The CDR3 here is CASSYQGAGTDTQYF. CDR3 bases: TGCGCCAGCAGCTACCAGGGGGCGGGCACAGATACGCAGTATTTT.

The table lists this clonotype with many counts. The chain is built from TRBV7-2 and TRBJ2-1, with D hard to call. Germline V lookup: CDR1 SGHTA, CDR2 FQGNSA. The V end was cut by 2 bases, the J end by 4 bases, with 9 bases between. The CDR3 sequence is 14 residues long. CDR3 DNA: TGTGCCAGCAGCTTACAGCCGGTTTACAATGAGCAGTTCTTC. This gives the protein CASSLQPVYNEQFF.

The sample holds a few counts of this clonotype. This chain joins TRBV5-1 and TRBJ2-1; D is unresolved. The ends were cut back, 1 base at V and 0 bases at J, with 8 bases in the middle. Germline V gene lookup returns CDR1 SGHRS and CDR2 YFSETQ. The length of the CDR3 is 15 residues. The CDR3 sequence: CASSLSVSSYNEQFF. The DNA for the CDR3 is TGCGCCAGCAGCTTGAGCGTGAGCTCCTACAATGAGCAGTTCTTC.

This clonotype was found many times. The chain couples TRBV5-1 to TRBJ1-2; no clear D gene. The germline gives CDR1 SGHRS, CDR2 YFSETQ. CDR3 size: 13 residues. Trimming took off 3 bases at V and 2 bases at J, with 8 bases between the two ends. The CDR3 loop reads CASSSTGNYGYTF. CDR3 DNA sequence: TGCGCCAGCAGCTCGACGGGCAACTATGGCTACACCTTC.

This rearrangement joins TRBV3-1 to TRBJ2-3; 13 bases map to TRBD2. Germline values: CDR1 LGHDT, CDR2 YNNKEL (reference sequence). There are 18 residues in the CDR3. Unmatched junction bases numbered 13, after V lost 0 bases and J lost 10 bases. CDR3 region: CASSQDRGTSGIPSSQYF. CDR3 DNA: TGTGCCAGCAGCCAAGATCGCGGGACTAGCGGGATCCCCAGTTCGCAGTATTTT.

This clonotype was counted a few times. V and J are TRBV20-1 and TRBJ2-4; the D gene could be TRBD1 or TRBD2 (6 bases each). Trimming pared 7 bases from V and 3 bases from J, leaving 13 bases between. CDR3 length equals 13 residues. Germline lookup yields CDR1 DFQATT and CDR2 SNEGSKA (reference sequence). The CDR3 reads CSVGGPYKNIQYF. Here the CDR3 DNA reads TGCAGTGTAGGGGGGCCATACAAAAACATTCAGTACTTC.

The rearrangement uses TRBV6-5 and TRBJ1-2; the D is unclear. CDR1 MNHEY and CDR2 SVGAGI come from the germline V gene. Trimming pared 0 bases from V and 1 base from J, leaving 9 bases between. The CDR3 sequence is 15 residues long. CDR3 in DNA: TGTGCCAGCAGTTACTCGGCCCAGCTTAACTATGGCTACACCTTC. Translating it yields CASSYSAQLNYGYTF.

This clonotype was counted only a few times. This chain joins TRBV15 and TRBJ2-5; TRBD1 matches at 8 bases. The CDR3 loop spans 13 amino acids. The V gene end was trimmed by 3 bases and the J gene end by 3 bases; junction bases not matched to a gene: 0. From germline, CDR1 is LNHNV and CDR2 YYDKDF (reference sequence). The CDR3 DNA reads TGTGCCACCAGCAGGGGACAGGAAGAGACCCAGTACTTC. Its translation is CATSRGQEETQYF.

This clonotype was recorded a few times. The V call is TRBV29-1, the J call TRBJ2-7; D is possibly TRBD2 (5 bases). Trimming took 0 bases from V and 0 from J, leaving 12 bases between them. Per the germline V gene, CDR1 is SQVTM and CDR2 is ANQGSEA. The CDR3 spans 15 residues. CDR3 residues: CSVEERLPSSYEQYF. For the CDR3, the DNA is TGCAGCGTTGAAGAGAGACTACCGAGCTCCTACGAGCAGTACTTC.